These 3 T cell receptor beta chains were all obtained from the same sample, sequenced in a study of vaccination effects on CD4 cells after COVID-19. These TCRs are of unknown antigen specificity. It was after 10 days of culture that CD4+ T cells were isolated. The data were produced by immunoSEQ multiplex PCR, yet TCRdb's version contains in-frame clones alone and is incomplete. The sample lists around 50,000 clones, about 80% occurring once. The input for sequencing was CD4+ T cells from PBMCs cultured without peptide, taken before COVID-19 vaccination. Receptors were obtained from a human donor who had a prior SARS-CoV-2 infection.

This clone was recorded only once. The V call is TRBV27, the J call TRBJ2-3, with D perhaps TRBD1 or TRBD2 (5 bases each). Trimming left V 8 bases short and J 2 bases short, with 17 bases between. The CDR3 sequence is 15 residues long. Germline values: CDR1 MNHEY, CDR2 SMNVEV (reference sequence). The chain's CDR3 is CASHPSRTPTDTQYF. The DNA for the CDR3 is TGTGCCAGCCACCCTAGCCGGACACCCACAGATACGCAGTATTTT.

The rearrangement links TRBV6-1 to TRBJ1-6, with D maybe TRBD1 (5 bases). The length of the CDR3 is 16 residues. Trimming stripped 2 bases from V and 0 bases from J, with 8 bases between. CDR1 is MNHNS and CDR2 is SASEGT in the germline V gene. CDR3 protein: CASSERGGSYNSPLHF. As DNA, the CDR3 is TGTGCCAGCAGTGAAAGGGGTGGCTCCTATAATTCACCCCTCCACTTT.

This chain joins TRBV30 and TRBJ1-6; D is uncertain. Trimming took 6 bases from V and 7 from J, leaving 19 bases between them. The CDR3 contains 15 residues. The germline V gene encodes CDR1 GTSNPN and CDR2 SVGIG (reference sequence). In nucleotides, the CDR3 is TGTGCCTGCCACCCAAGAGGACTTTTGAATTCACCCCTCCACTTT. It yields the protein CACHPRGLLNSPLHF.